The present T cell receptor beta chain was sequenced within a study of blood T cell repertoires in COVID-19. Overall study: COVID-19 samples collected from the United States, Italy and Spain covered acute and convalescent phases. The analysed material was cDNA or gDNA that came from T cells, B-cell-depleted T cells, or PBMCs.

Under the authors' procedure: Cell counts per sample came from amplifying reference gene primers. Sequencing used immunoSEQ multiplex PCR; TCRdb keeps in-frame clones, though not all of them. V and J calls and clone size are those listed in that table; D and trimming were worked out from the DNA. The sample consists of about 140,000 clones, 88% of them appearing once. Specimen: peripheral blood. The TCR originated in a man in his fifties or sixties with active or convalescent COVID-19.

The CDR3 bases are TGCGCCAGCAGCCACTTCGGGGGAGGCGAGCAGTACTTC. Translation gives CASSHFGGGEQYF. The J gene is TRBJ2-7, the V gene TRBV4-1; possibly TRBD2 for D (6 bases). Per germline, CDR1 MGHRA and CDR2 YSYEKL. The V end lost 3 bases, the J end lost 6 bases, and 12 bases lay between the germline ends. This CDR3 has 13 amino acids.